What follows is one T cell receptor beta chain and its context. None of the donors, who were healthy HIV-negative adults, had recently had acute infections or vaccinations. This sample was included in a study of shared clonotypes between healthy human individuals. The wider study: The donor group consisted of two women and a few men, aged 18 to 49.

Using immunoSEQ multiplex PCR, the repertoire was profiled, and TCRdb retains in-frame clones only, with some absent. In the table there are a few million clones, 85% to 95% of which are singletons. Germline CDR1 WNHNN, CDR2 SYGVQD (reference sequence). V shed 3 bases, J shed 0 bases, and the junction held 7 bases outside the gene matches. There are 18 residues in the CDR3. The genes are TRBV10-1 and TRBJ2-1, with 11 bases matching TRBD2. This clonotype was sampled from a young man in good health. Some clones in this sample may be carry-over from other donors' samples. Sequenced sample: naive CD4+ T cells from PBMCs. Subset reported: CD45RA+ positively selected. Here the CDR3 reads CASSELAGVPSSYNEQFF. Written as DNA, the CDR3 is TGCGCCAGCAGTGAACTAGCGGGAGTCCCAAGCTCCTACAATGAGCAGTTCTTC.